The 4 T cell receptor beta chains below all came from one sample that was sequenced in a study of shared clonotypes between healthy human individuals. The naive CD8 subset, CD45RO-negative cells positively selected for CCR7, excluded terminally differentiated effector memory CD45RA+ cells. The protocol was immunoSEQ multiplex PCR, while the TCRdb copy is restricted to in-frame clones and leaves out a portion. The sample holds 2 million to 2.5 million clones, about 95% seen once. Sequenced sample: naive CD8+ T cells sorted from blood. All receptors derive from a man between 18 and 29 years old in good health.

The V and J genes are TRBV23-1 and TRBJ2-1; D is uncertain. TRBV23-1 is an ORF, and what it does is uncertain. V dropped 4 bases and J dropped 2 bases, with 18 bases sitting between them. The length of the CDR3 is 17 residues. The DNA for the CDR3 is TGCGCCAGCAGTCCATGGACCGATACGAGCCCCTACAATGAGCAGTTCTTC. This translates into CASSPWTDTSPYNEQFF.

The V call is TRBV4-2, the J call TRBJ1-4; no reliable D call. With 2 bases removed from V and 8 bases from J, the gap between germline ends came to 21 bases. The CDR3 spans 17 residues. Germline V gives CDR1 LGHNA, CDR2 YNFKEQ. The CDR3 bases are TGTGCCAGCAGCCAATCCCACGCCACCCTGGCGGAGGAAAAACTGTTTTTT. This codes for CASSQSHATLAEEKLFF.

V usage is TRBV11-2 and J usage is TRBJ2-3; D unclear. The germline CDR1 and CDR2 sequences are SGHAT and FQNNGV. The V and J ends lost 6 bases and 2 bases respectively, with 9 bases between them. There are 13 residues in the CDR3. The CDR3 nucleotides read TGTGCCAGCAGTCGCTCGACCACAGATACGCAGTATTTT. This translates into CASSRSTTDTQYF.

CDR3 region: CASSGPGGYNEQFF. CDR3 DNA: TGTGCCAGCAGCGGCCCCGGGGGGTACAATGAGCAGTTCTTC. The chain recombines TRBV5-6 with TRBJ2-1; 7 bases are shared with TRBD2. In germline, CDR1 is SGHDT, CDR2 YYEEEE. J gave up 4 bases and V 4 bases, and 5 bases lay outside the gene matches. The CDR3 length is 14 residues.